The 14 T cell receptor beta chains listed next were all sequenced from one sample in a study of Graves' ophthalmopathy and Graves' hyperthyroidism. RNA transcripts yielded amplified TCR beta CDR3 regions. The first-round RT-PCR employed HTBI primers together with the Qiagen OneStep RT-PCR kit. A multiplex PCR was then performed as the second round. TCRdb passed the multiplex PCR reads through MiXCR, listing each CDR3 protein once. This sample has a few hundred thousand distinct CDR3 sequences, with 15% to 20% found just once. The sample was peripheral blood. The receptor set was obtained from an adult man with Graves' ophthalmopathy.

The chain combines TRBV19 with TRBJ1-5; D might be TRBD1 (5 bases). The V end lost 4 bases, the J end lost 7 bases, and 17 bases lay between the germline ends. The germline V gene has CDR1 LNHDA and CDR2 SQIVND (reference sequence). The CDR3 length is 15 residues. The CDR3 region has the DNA TGTGCCAGTAGTAAATACCAGGGCTTCGGGCAGCCCCAGCATTTT. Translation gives CASSKYQGFGQPQHF.

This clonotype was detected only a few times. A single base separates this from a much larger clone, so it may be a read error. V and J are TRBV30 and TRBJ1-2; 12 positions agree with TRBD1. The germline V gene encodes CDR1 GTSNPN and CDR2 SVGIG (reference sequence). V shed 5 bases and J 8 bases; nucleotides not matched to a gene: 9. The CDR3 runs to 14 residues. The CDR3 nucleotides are TGTGCCTGGGGTACGGGACAGGGGGCGATCGGCTACACCTTC. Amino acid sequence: CAWGTGQGAIGYTF.

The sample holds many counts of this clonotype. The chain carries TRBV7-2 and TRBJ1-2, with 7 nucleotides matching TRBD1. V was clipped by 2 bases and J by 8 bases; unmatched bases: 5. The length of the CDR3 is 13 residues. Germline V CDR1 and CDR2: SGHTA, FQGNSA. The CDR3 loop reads CASSLQTGQGYTF. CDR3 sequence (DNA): TGTGCCAGCAGCTTACAGACAGGGCAAGGCTACACCTTC.

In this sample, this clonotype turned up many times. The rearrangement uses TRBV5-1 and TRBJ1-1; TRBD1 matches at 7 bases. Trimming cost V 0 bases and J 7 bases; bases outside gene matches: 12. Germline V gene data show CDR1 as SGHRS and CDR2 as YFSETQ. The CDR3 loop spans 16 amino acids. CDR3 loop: CASSLVVGGEIVEAFF. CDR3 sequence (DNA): TGCGCCAGCAGCTTGGTGGTAGGGGGCGAGATCGTTGAAGCTTTCTTT.

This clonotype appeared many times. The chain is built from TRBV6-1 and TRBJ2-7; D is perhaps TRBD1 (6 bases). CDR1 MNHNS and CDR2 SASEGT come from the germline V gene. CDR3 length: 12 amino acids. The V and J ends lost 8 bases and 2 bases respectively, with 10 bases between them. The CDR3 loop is CASSGAPYEQYF. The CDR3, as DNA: TGTGCCAGCTCAGGGGCCCCCTACGAGCAGTACTTC.

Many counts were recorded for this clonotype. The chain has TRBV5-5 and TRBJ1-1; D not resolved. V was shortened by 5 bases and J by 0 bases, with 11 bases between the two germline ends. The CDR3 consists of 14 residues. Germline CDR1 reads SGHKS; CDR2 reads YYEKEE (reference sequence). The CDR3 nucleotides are TGTGCCAGCAGTCCAACAACCATGAACACTGAAGCTTTCTTT. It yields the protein CASSPTTMNTEAFF.

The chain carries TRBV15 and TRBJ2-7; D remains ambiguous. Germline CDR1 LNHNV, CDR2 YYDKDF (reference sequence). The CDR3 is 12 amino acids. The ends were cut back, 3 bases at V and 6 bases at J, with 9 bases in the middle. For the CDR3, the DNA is TGTGCCACCAGCAGGGAAGGTCCCGAGCAGTACTTC. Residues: CATSREGPEQYF.

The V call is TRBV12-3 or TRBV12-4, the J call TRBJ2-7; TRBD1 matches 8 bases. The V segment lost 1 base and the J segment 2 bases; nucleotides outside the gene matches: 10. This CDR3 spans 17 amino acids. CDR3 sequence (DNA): TGTGCCAGCAGTTTAGGAGGCCGGACAGGGAAAGCCTACGAGCAGTACTTC. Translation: CASSLGGRTGKAYEQYF.

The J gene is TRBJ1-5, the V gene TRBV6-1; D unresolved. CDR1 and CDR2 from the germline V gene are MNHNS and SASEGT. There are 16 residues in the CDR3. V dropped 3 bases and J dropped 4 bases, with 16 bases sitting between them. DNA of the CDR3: TGTGCCAGCAGTGACCCACCCCTTGGTTCTAATCAGCCCCAGCATTTT. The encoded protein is CASSDPPLGSNQPQHF.

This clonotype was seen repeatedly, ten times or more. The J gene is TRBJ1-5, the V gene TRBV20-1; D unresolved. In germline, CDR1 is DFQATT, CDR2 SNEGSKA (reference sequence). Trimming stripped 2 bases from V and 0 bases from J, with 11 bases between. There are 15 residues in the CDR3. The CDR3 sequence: CSARTGGNSNQPQHF. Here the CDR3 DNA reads TGCAGTGCTAGAACGGGAGGGAATAGCAATCAGCCCCAGCATTTT.

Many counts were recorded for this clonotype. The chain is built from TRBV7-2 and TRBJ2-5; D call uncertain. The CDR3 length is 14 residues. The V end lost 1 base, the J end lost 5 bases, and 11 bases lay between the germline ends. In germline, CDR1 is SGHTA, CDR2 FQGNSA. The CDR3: CASSLVLRLETQYF. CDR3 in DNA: TGTGCCAGCAGCTTAGTACTGCGGCTCGAGACCCAGTACTTC.

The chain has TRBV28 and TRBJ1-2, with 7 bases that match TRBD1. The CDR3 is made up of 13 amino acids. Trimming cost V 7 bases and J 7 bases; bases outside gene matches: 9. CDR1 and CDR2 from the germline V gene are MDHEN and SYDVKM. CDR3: CASTRGTAGGYTF. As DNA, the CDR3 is TGTGCCAGCACCCGAGGGACAGCCGGTGGCTACACCTTC.

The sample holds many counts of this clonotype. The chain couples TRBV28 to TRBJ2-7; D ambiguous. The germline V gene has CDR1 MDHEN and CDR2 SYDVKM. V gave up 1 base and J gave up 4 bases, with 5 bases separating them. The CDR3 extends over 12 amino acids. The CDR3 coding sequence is TGTGCCAGCAGTTTATTCCAATACGAGCAGTACTTC. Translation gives CASSLFQYEQYF.

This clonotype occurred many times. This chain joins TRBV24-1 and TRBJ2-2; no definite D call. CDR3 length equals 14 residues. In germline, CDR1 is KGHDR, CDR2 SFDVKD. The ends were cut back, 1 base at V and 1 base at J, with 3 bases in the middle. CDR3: CATSDLQNTGELFF. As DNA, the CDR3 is TGTGCCACCAGTGATTTACAGAACACCGGGGAGCTGTTTTTT.